These 21 T cell receptor beta chains were sequenced from one sample in a study of T cells after yellow fever vaccination. TCRdb reprocessed the 5' RACE reads via MiXCR and lists one record per CDR3 protein. The sample has about 260,000 distinct CDR3 sequences; approximately 12% are singletons. The specimen comprised CD4+ T cells sorted from PBMCs, sampled 45 days after the yellow fever booster vaccination. These receptor sequences come from a man aged 25 to 40 who received the YFV17D yellow fever vaccine.

The chain employs TRBV6-2 or TRBV6-3 and TRBJ2-2; 12 nucleotides agree with TRBD2. Germline CDR1 MNHEY, CDR2 SVGEGT. V was clipped by 0 bases and J by 3 bases; unmatched bases: 5. The CDR3 is made up of 18 amino acids. CDR3 sequence (DNA): TGTGCCAGCAGTTACTCCTGGGGACTAGCGGGCTACACCGGGGAGCTGTTTTTT. It yields the protein CASSYSWGLAGYTGELFF.

The V and J genes are TRBV5-1 and TRBJ2-5, with 7 bases aligning to TRBD1. The germline CDR1 and CDR2 sequences are SGHRS and YFSETQ. The CDR3 spans 14 residues. J gave up 3 bases and V 6 bases, and 8 bases lay outside the gene matches. The CDR3 DNA is TGCGCCAGCACCCGACAGGGATCCGAAGAGACCCAGTACTTC. It translates to CASTRQGSEETQYF.

The chain is built from TRBV28 and TRBJ2-3, with TRBD2 matching over 11 bases. The CDR3 totals 15 residues. Per the germline V gene, CDR1 is MDHEN and CDR2 is SYDVKM. V dropped 4 bases and J dropped 4; count of bases not matched to a gene: 4. This CDR3 is CASSSVAGGPDTQYF. The CDR3 DNA is TGTGCCAGCAGTTCAGTAGCGGGAGGGCCAGATACGCAGTATTTT.

This chain joins TRBV11-2 and TRBJ2-1; TRBD2 agrees at 8 bases. This CDR3 spans 14 amino acids. Germline assignment: CDR1 SGHAT and CDR2 FQNNGV. Germline trimming cut 3 bases from V and 7 bases from J; bases unmatched to any gene: 5. The chain's CDR3 is CASSFNRLANEQFF. CDR3 bases: TGTGCCAGCAGCTTCAACCGACTAGCGAATGAGCAGTTCTTC.

This clonotype has just a few counts. The chain combines TRBV27 with TRBJ2-7; TRBD2 matches 9 bases. This CDR3 has 13 amino acids. Trimming removed 8 bases from V and 0 bases from J; junction bases left unmatched: 2. CDR1 and CDR2 (germline): MNHEY, SMNVEV (reference sequence). The CDR3 bases are TGTGCCAGCGGACTAGCGAACTCCTACGAGCAGTACTTC. Its protein product is CASGLANSYEQYF.

As for this clonotype: The junction does not match germline at one end; this may be a read error. The V call is TRBV5-1, the J call TRBJ2-1, with 7 nucleotides matching TRBD2. Germline V gives CDR1 SGHRS, CDR2 YFSETQ. The CDR3 is 16 residues long. The CDR3 spells CASSFGGGTSCNEQFF. The CDR3, as DNA: TGCGCCAGCAGCTTCGGGGGAGGGACCTCCTGCAATGAGCAGTTCTTC. The full variable domain, with the rest looked up from reference TRBV5-1 and TRBJ2-1, is KAGVTQTPRYLIKTRGQQVTLSCSPISGHRSVSWYQQTPGQGLQFLFEYFSETQRNKGNFPGRFSGRQFSNSRSEMNVSTLELGDSALYLCASSFGGGTSCNEQFFGPGTRLTVL.

This clonotype was detected a few times. The chain joins TRBV11-2 to TRBJ1-1; the D is unclear. This CDR3 has 14 residues. Trimming took 1 base from V and 3 from J, leaving 9 bases between them. Germline-derived CDR1 and CDR2 are SGHAT and FQNNGV. The CDR3 nucleotides are TGTGCCAGCAGCTTAGGGGCTTACCACACTGAAGCTTTCTTT. Translated, it gives CASSLGAYHTEAFF.

The chain carries TRBV5-1 and TRBJ2-2; D is unclear. The V end was cut by 3 bases, the J end by 2 bases, with 11 bases between. The CDR3 extends over 15 amino acids. The germline CDR1 and CDR2 sequences are SGHRS and YFSETQ. CDR3 sequence (DNA): TGCGCCAGCAGCTCCCCTGCCCTTAACACCGGGGAGCTGTTTTTT. Translating gives CASSSPALNTGELFF.

The chain carries TRBV6-5 and TRBJ2-1, with D perhaps matching TRBD2 (7 bases). Trimming removed 2 bases at V and 8 bases at J, with 19 bases between. This CDR3 has 16 residues. Germline V CDR1 and CDR2: MNHEY, SVGAGI. CDR3: CASSYLRTGGRDEQFF. The CDR3 nucleotides read TGTGCCAGCAGTTACCTTCGCACGGGGGGCAGGGATGAGCAGTTCTTC.

The chain uses TRBV15 and TRBJ1-6; a weak D match, TRBD1 (5 bases). V gave up 2 bases and J gave up 0 bases, with 11 bases separating them. The germline V gene has CDR1 LNHNV and CDR2 YYDKDF (reference sequence). CDR3 length equals 17 residues. DNA of the CDR3: TGTGCCACCAGCAGATATAAGGGGAGCTCCTATAATTCACCCCTCCACTTT. Protein: CATSRYKGSSYNSPLHF.

This chain connects TRBV30 to TRBJ2-1; D is unclear. Germline V lookup: CDR1 GTSNPN, CDR2 SVGIG (reference sequence). The CDR3 is 11 residues long. The V gene lost 0 bases and the J gene lost 9 bases, with 6 bases spanning the gap. CDR3 sequence: CAWSVLGEQFF. In nucleotides, the CDR3 is TGTGCCTGGAGTGTACTCGGTGAGCAGTTCTTC.

This clonotype was observed a handful of times. This chain connects TRBV12-3 or TRBV12-4 to TRBJ2-7; D remains unclear. The germline V and J ends were trimmed by 3 bases and 6 bases, with 9 bases remaining between them. CDR3 size: 12 residues. In nucleotides, the CDR3 is TGTGCCAGCAGTTTGCTTCCGAGCGAGCAGTACTTC. It is translated as CASSLLPSEQYF.

Written as DNA, the CDR3 is TGCGCCAGCAGCTGGGGTGGGGGGCTATACGAGCAGTACTTC. Encoded protein: CASSWGGGLYEQYF. The gene calls are TRBV5-1 and TRBJ2-7; D might be TRBD1 or TRBD2, each matching 6 bases. Germline V lookup: CDR1 SGHRS, CDR2 YFSETQ. Trimming removed 3 bases from V and 4 bases from J, with 14 bases in between. The CDR3 has 14 residues.

The chain uses TRBV15 and TRBJ2-1; no clear D. Deletions cut 1 base from V and 8 bases from J, with 3 bases between. Germline assignment: CDR1 LNHNV and CDR2 YYDKDF (reference sequence). This CDR3 has 11 residues. CDR3 sequence reads: CATSRADEQFF. CDR3 nucleotide sequence: TGTGCCACCAGCAGAGCGGATGAGCAGTTCTTC.

This clonotype was observed a few times. The rearrangement joins TRBV5-1 to TRBJ2-3; a weak D match, TRBD1 (6 bases). V shed 3 bases and J shed 0 bases, with 11 bases lying between them. Germline-derived CDR1 and CDR2 are SGHRS and YFSETQ. This CDR3 is built from 15 residues. The CDR3 region is CASSSGQISTDTQYF. Here the CDR3 DNA reads TGCGCCAGCAGCTCAGGACAGATTAGCACAGATACGCAGTATTTT.

The rearrangement uses TRBV4-3 and TRBJ2-5; D not resolved. The germline V gene encodes CDR1 LGHNA and CDR2 YSLEER. Deletions cut 0 bases from V and 5 bases from J, with 7 bases between. The CDR3 is 13 residues long. In DNA form, the CDR3 reads TGCGCCAGCAGCCAAGATGCCGAGGAGACCCAGTACTTC. It specifies CASSQDAEETQYF.

The J gene is TRBJ2-1, the V gene TRBV7-8, with TRBD2 matching over 10 bases. In germline, CDR1 is SGHVS, CDR2 FQNEAQ. V gave up 4 bases and J gave up 10 bases; unmatched junction bases: 13. The CDR3 runs to 16 residues. The CDR3 DNA sequence: TGTGCCAGCAGCTATAAAGGGCTAGCGGGAGTCCCGGAGCAGTTCTTC. This sequence encodes CASSYKGLAGVPEQFF.

This clonotype occurred many times. The chain links TRBV6-6 to TRBJ2-3; D ambiguous. The CDR3 has 13 residues. Germline V gives CDR1 MNHNY, CDR2 SVGAGI (reference sequence). V shed 1 base and J shed 5 bases, with 7 bases lying between them. The DNA for the CDR3 is TGTGCCAGCAGTTACTACACGATAGATACGCAGTATTTT. Its translation is CASSYYTIDTQYF.

In its sample, this clonotype was seen a few times. This sequence joins TRBV20-1 and TRBJ2-4; 10 nucleotides align to TRBD1. The CDR3 totals 13 residues. From germline, CDR1 is DFQATT and CDR2 SNEGSKA (reference sequence). The V segment lost 5 bases and the J segment 7 bases; nucleotides outside the gene matches: 5. The CDR3 nucleotides read TGCAGTGCTCATGACAGGGGGCGGAACATTCAGTACTTC. Amino acid sequence: CSAHDRGRNIQYF.

This clonotype was counted a few times. The chain couples TRBV12-3 or TRBV12-4 to TRBJ1-1; a possible D gene is TRBD1 (5 bases). The CDR3 covers 13 residues. V lost 5 bases to trimming and J lost 1 base, with 8 bases between them. The CDR3 here is CASSMGENTEAFF. The DNA for the CDR3 is TGTGCCAGCAGTATGGGGGAGAACACTGAAGCTTTCTTT.

This clonotype occurred a few times. The chain combines TRBV7-2 with TRBJ2-7, with D unresolved. This CDR3 has 16 residues. Trimming removed 1 base at V and 1 base at J, with 14 bases between. The germline gives CDR1 SGHTA, CDR2 FQGNSA. This CDR3 reads CASSLGVGSVSYEQYF. Here the CDR3 DNA reads TGTGCCAGCAGCTTAGGGGTAGGATCAGTGTCCTACGAGCAGTACTTC.